This T cell receptor (beta chain) comes out of a study of cytomegalovirus exposure and HLA in healthy donors (dated by TCRdb to 2015 to 2018). At the level of the whole study: An earlier analysis of more than 550 of the donors reported 250 to 300 Gb of sequence data and 117 million unique TCR beta sequences obtained from about 179 million T cells. An early release that covered more than 550 HLA-typed donors contained about 290 gigabases of sequencing data and around 85 million unique TCR sequences. The genetic ancestry cluster associated with self-reported Caucasian donors included around 76% of the roughly 400 genotyped donors. The study aimed to test whether cataloging public T cell receptors could reveal signatures of past pathogen exposure. The study used immunosequencing to profile the T cell repertoires of 666 subjects and linked those repertoires to cytomegalovirus serostatus. A separate validation cohort of over 95 different subjects was used in addition to the 666-subject first cohort. To predict cytomegalovirus infection status, the study brought together high-throughput TCR immunosequencing, statistical association of individual TCRs with disease status, and machine learning. A later analysis re-analyzed previously published TCR beta repertoires from hundreds of donors and added high-resolution HLA genotyping to study TCR occurrence patterns. Rather than drawing on any new phenotypic data, the later analysis identified candidate immune exposures from TCR beta sequences and the way those sequences occurred across donors. In an earlier analysis of roughly 600 of the donors, high-throughput TCR beta sequencing was used to judge whether each TCR beta V gene segment behaved as functional or pseudogenic. Alongside the repertoire data, information on donor age, sex, ethnicity and CMV serostatus was compiled. In a later genetic analysis, genome-wide SNP genotypes for about three fifths of the roughly 670 donors were used, and that subset was treated as a discovery cohort. Every discovery cohort repertoire had been produced on one sequencing platform. HLA typing covered class I and class II loci at four-digit resolution. Typing coverage varied by locus: roughly 629-640 donors for A, B, C, DRB1 and DQB1; 522 for DQA1; approximately 610 for DPA1; approximately 490 for DPB1. About five DR-DQ haplotypes were treated as single units for association and clustering because of strong linkage in the cohort. On average, roughly 250,000 unique TCR beta nucleotide sequences were sequenced per donor among 300 to 500 genotyped donors of the cohort, with roughly 18% of those sequences being non-productive. The paper as a whole reports these results and caveats: When HLA alleles, especially DR and DQ, strongly co-occurred, TCR associations were difficult to assign to individual alleles. In a later genetic analysis, fewer N-insertions in productive TCRs were reported among donors in an Asian-associated ancestry cluster than the roughly 700-donor mean. In a later analysis, HLA-associated TCR beta chains showed more clonal expansion and lower generation probabilities than non-associated chains that were equally common. Because counts were too low, 15 or so rarely observed V segments, including chromosome 9 orphons, were excluded from the earlier analysis of some 540 of the donors. Immune exposure information for the cohort was limited to CMV serostatus. At a false discovery rate of 0.05, a later analysis linked some 18,000 TCR beta sequences to specific HLA alleles. A cluster of highly shared sequence variants was judged likely to be a technical artifact of the sequencing pipeline. In the study, 150 to 200 TCR beta chains were listed as associated with cytomegalovirus. An association between a missense DCLRE1C variant and V-gene and J-gene trimming of TCR beta chains was found in a later genetic analysis and replicated in an independent cohort. Because some donors lacked HLA typing at each locus, the association tests relied only on the typed subset. Linkage disequilibrium might explain the correlated functional status among segregating V segments, but an unknown experimental factor could not be ruled out. Some IMGT-functional V segments, including TRBV6-2 and TRBV6-3, could not be told apart with the 87-base-pair reads, so those segments were excluded. The authors suggested that the approach could potentially be extended to other disease states and immunological phenotypes. In vitro tests confirmed that three of the cytomegalovirus-associated TCR beta chains recognize cytomegalovirus antigens. A later analysis found that most CMV-associated TCR beta chains appeared HLA-restricted, with HLA associations seemingly driven largely by CMV exposure. Only TCR beta chains were sequenced in this cohort, and the absence of alpha or paired-chain data limited detectable features. A further reported finding was that TCR beta sequences accurately predicted the HLA-A and HLA-B alleles for most subjects in the first cohort. In an earlier analysis of several hundred of the donors, most TCR beta V segments were observed in productive rearrangements about 87% or about 30% of the time, broadly matching IMGT annotations. According to a later analysis, TCR association rates differed among HLA loci, with DRB1 alleles showing the most associated TCRs and HLA-C alleles showing the fewest. According to a later analysis, parvovirus B19, influenza, CMV and Epstein-Barr virus appeared linked to several top co-occurrence clusters. Presence/absence analyses assumed roughly uniform sequencing depth across donors, an assumption that may not hold. While some public TCRs were present in many individuals, most TCR sequences turned up only very rarely across donors. Cytomegalovirus status was reported to be diagnosed by the classifier with high specificity and sensitivity in both the original and validation cohorts.

Per the germline V gene, SGHRS is the CDR1 and YFSETQ is the CDR2. Deletion took 0 bases off V and 4 bases off J, with a span of 8 bases between the germline ends. Counted from cysteine to phenylalanine, this CDR3 has 14 amino acids. This entry keeps only the CDR3 DNA: 42 bases, framed from base 1. In total, roughly 710 healthy bone marrow donors made up the cohort. At the time of sampling, all cohort members were nominally healthy, though unrecorded immune exposures were likely present. The donor tested CMV seropositive, placing the donor among the roughly 270 seropositive members of the cohort. A peripheral blood sample was collected from each donor, and TCR beta sequencing was performed on peripheral blood mononuclear cells. The Qiagen DNeasy Blood Extraction Kit was used to extract genomic DNA from the blood cell samples. The library was obtained by the immunoSEQ multiplex PCR assay. For the multiplex PCR, a mixture combining 60 forward primers for TCR Vbeta segments and 13 reverse primers for TCR Jbeta segments was used. A multiplex PCR assay on genomic DNA amplified the CDR3 region of rearranged TCR beta genes. Amplified TCR beta libraries were sequenced as 87-base-pair reads on the Illumina HiSeq System. Turning to the authors' computational methods: A later analysis tallied 75 million to 95 million unique TCR beta chains across the 640 or so repertoires, and about 12 million of those chains were shared by two or more donors. Raw reads were error-corrected and collapsed into unique sequences with a nearest-neighbor algorithm that merged closely related sequences to remove PCR and sequencing errors. Alignment of CDR3 sequences to IMGT reference sequences was used to assign V, D and J gene segments. For a sequence to be retained, a match of at least six nucleotides was required to both a V gene segment and a J gene segment. A rearrangement counted as productive if the CDR3 had no stop codons and remained in frame with V and J, and every other rearrangement counted as non-productive. Following IMGT convention, CDR3 was defined as the stretch from the second conserved V-encoded cysteine to the conserved J-encoded phenylalanine. The earlier analysis of some 580 of the donors excluded any sequence lacking an unambiguous match to a single V gene segment. An earlier analysis of fewer than 750 of the donors classified V segments as functional when productive rearrangements were above 56.7% and as segregating when the standard deviation between donors was above 5%. A statistical classification framework was built to diagnose cytomegalovirus status from the catalog of TCR beta chain sequences. In a later analysis, TCR nucleotide sequences were compared against IMGT/GENE-DB human TR gene sequences so that V and J genes could be assigned. A later analysis assigned CDR3 sequences and most-parsimonious VDJ recombination scenarios with the TCRdist pipeline. In a later analysis, each TCR beta chain was defined by its CDR3 amino acid sequence together with its V-gene family, and reads without a unique V-gene family were excluded. As a way to deal with suspected cross-contamination and a sequencing artifact, a later analysis dropped 450 to 600 nucleotide sequences that were highly shared and had low generation probability. In a later analysis, a clonal expansion index was calculated for each public chain from normalized within-repertoire ranks of inferred template counts. In a later analysis, generation probabilities were computed with a VDJ recombination model fitted to out-of-frame rearrangements, and the resulting probabilities were checked against IGoR. A later analysis scored TCR-TCR, TCR-HLA and TCR-CMV co-occurrence with hypergeometric tests, applying a repertoire-size bias correction to TCR pairs. A later analysis estimated false discovery rates by permuting HLA or CMV assignments 20 times. In a later analysis, co-occurring TCRs were grouped using DBSCAN, and TCRdist sequence similarity was added for clustering within HLA-allele-positive subsets. Repertoires with fewer than 30,000 or more than 120,000 public chains, plus five repertoires with anomalous nucleotide sharing, were excluded from co-occurrence clustering. Entries here come from immuneACCESS through TCRdb and include only in-frame sequences with V and J called. Some clones fail to appear in such tables; in the studies checked, an unresolved V gene covers under half of the shortfall, and the cause of the remainder is unknown. V and J calls and clone size are those listed in that table; D and trimming were worked out from the DNA. This sample has approximately 160,000 clones in its table, and approximately 80% of those were observed once. More than 5.5% of the sample is taken by the ten largest.

On this clone: The antigen it binds to is not known. Qualities for individual bases were not recorded, and no much larger clone is one base off.

The receptor's source is a man in his thirties or forties in good health and CMV-seropositive. The rearrangement combines TRBV5-1 with TRBJ2-1; perhaps TRBD2 is the D gene, with 6 bases matching. Sequenced sample: PBMCs. DNA sequence: TGCGCCAGCAGCTTGGTTCGGGGGTACAATGAGCAGTTCTTC. It encodes CASSLVRGYNEQFF.